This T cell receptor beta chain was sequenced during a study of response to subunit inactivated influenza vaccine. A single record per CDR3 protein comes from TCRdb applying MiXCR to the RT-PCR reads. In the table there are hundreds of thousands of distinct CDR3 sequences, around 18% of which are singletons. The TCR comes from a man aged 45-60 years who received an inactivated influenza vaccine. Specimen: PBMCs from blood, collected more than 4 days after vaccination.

CDR3 coding DNA: TGTGCCACCAGCAGTTCCGTGTCTTACTCCTACGAGCAGTACTTC. Its translation: CATSSSVSYSYEQYF. The V call is TRBV15, the J call TRBJ2-7; no definite D call. The germline V gene has CDR1 LNHNV and CDR2 YYDKDF (reference sequence). V was trimmed by 3 bases and J by 0 bases, leaving 12 bases between them. This CDR3 is 15 amino acids long.